These 22 T cell receptor beta chains were sequenced from one sample in a study of blood T cell repertoires in COVID-19. The protocol was immunoSEQ multiplex PCR, while the TCRdb copy is restricted to in-frame clones and leaves out a portion. There are tens of thousands of clones in the sample; 70% to 90% occur only once, and around 3% lies in the top ten. The sample was peripheral blood. The receptors come from a man between 50 and 59 years old with active COVID-19.

This clone was counted a single time. J is TRBJ1-3 and V is TRBV29-1; a weak D match, TRBD1 (5 bases). CDR3 length: 13 amino acids. Germline V gene data show CDR1 as SQVTM and CDR2 as ANQGSEA. Trimming took 3 bases from V and 3 from J, leaving 9 bases between them. CDR3 DNA: TGCAGCGTTGAGCCCGGGGGTGGAAACACCATATATTTT. This translates into CSVEPGGGNTIYF.

The chain recombines TRBV6-6 with TRBJ2-3; 12 bases match TRBD2. V shed 10 bases and J 8 bases; nucleotides not matched to a gene: 10. CDR1 and CDR2 from the germline V gene are MNHNY and SVGAGI (reference sequence). CDR3 length: 14 residues. The CDR3 is CATLPSGGGGTQYF. The CDR3 nucleotides read TGTGCCACCCTCCCTAGCGGGGGGGGCGGTACGCAGTATTTT.

V is TRBV19 and J is TRBJ1-2; TRBD1 matches at 7 bases. The CDR3 covers 14 residues. Germline V gene sequence: CDR1 LNHDA, CDR2 SQIVND (reference sequence). V lost 5 bases and J lost 4; bases outside the gene matches: 7. This chain's CDR3 is CASSSGTETYGYTF. The CDR3 DNA reads TGTGCCAGTAGTTCCGGGACAGAGACCTATGGCTACACCTTC.

The rearrangement uses TRBV5-4 and TRBJ2-1; TRBD2 matches 9 bases. There are 17 residues in the CDR3. J lost 7 bases, V lost 4 bases, and 15 bases had no gene match. Germline V gene data show CDR1 as SGHNT and CDR2 as YYREEE (reference sequence). DNA for the CDR3: TGTGCCAGCAGCCCCCCAGGGCTAGCGGGAATTGGGAATGAGCAGTTCTTC. Protein: CASSPPGLAGIGNEQFF. Combining the CDR3 with reference TRBV5-4 and TRBJ2-1 gives the whole variable domain ETGVTQSPTHLIKTRGQQVTLRCSSQSGHNTVSWYQQALGQGPQFIFQYYREEENGRGNFPPRFSGLQFPNYSSELNVNALELDDSALYLCASSPPGLAGIGNEQFFGPGTRLTVL.

The chain employs TRBV7-6 and TRBJ1-4; D is perhaps TRBD1 (6 bases). There are 16 residues in the CDR3. Trimming shortened V by 5 bases and J by 1 base, and 14 bases separated the two germline ends. Germline V CDR1 and CDR2: SGHVS, FNYEAQ. CDR3 sequence (DNA): TGTGCCAGCAGCCGCGGACAGATAGGAACTAATGAAAAACTGTTTTTT. This codes for CASSRGQIGTNEKLFF.

This sequence joins TRBV13 and TRBJ2-1, with TRBD2 identical over 8 bases. Germline V gene sequence: CDR1 PRHDT, CDR2 FYEKMQ (reference sequence). J was trimmed by 3 bases and V by 3 bases; bases with no gene match: 4. CDR3 size: 15 residues. CDR3 in DNA: TGTGCCAGCAGCTTTACTAGCGGCTACTACAATGAGCAGTTCTTC. Translation: CASSFTSGYYNEQFF. Drawing the rest from reference TRBV13 and TRBJ2-1, the complete variable domain is AAGVIQSPRHLIKEKRETATLKCYPIPRHDTVYWYQQGPGQDPQFLISFYEKMQSDKGSIPDRFSAQQFSDYHSELNMSSLELGDSALYFCASSFTSGYYNEQFFGPGTRLTVL.

The chain uses TRBV10-3 and TRBJ1-4; 8 bases line up with TRBD1. V lost 4 bases to trimming and J lost 8 bases; unmatched junction nucleotides: 9. Germline CDR1 ENHRY, CDR2 SYGVKD. CDR3 size: 15 residues. CDR3 loop: CAISGTGRQGEKLFF. CDR3 nucleotide sequence: TGTGCCATCAGTGGGACAGGGAGGCAGGGCGAAAAACTGTTTTTT.

J is TRBJ2-7 and V is TRBV28; D gene unclear. The CDR3 extends over 16 amino acids. From germline, CDR1 is MDHEN and CDR2 SYDVKM. V was shortened by 7 bases and J by 4 bases, with 23 bases between the two germline ends. CDR3 DNA sequence: TGTGCCAGCACCCCCCGAGGCGGAACCGGAATTTACGAGCAGTACGTC. Translating it yields CASTPRGGTGIYEQYV.

The chain couples TRBV7-9 to TRBJ1-1; 8 bases agree with TRBD1. The CDR3 has 12 amino acids. In germline, CDR1 is SEHNR, CDR2 FQNEAQ (reference sequence). Trimming removed 4 bases from V and 11 bases from J; junction bases left unmatched: 6. This CDR3 reads CASSYQGARAFF. The CDR3 nucleotides read TGTGCCAGCAGCTACCAGGGGGCGCGTGCTTTCTTT.

This clone was seen a handful of times. The CDR3 is CASSYEERNTIYF. The DNA for the CDR3 is TGTGCCAGCAGTTACGAGGAGAGAAACACCATATATTTT. V gene TRBV6-6 combines with J gene TRBJ1-3; no definite D call. There are 13 residues in the CDR3. Trimming removed 2 bases at V and 5 bases at J, with 7 bases between. Per the germline V gene, CDR1 is MNHNY and CDR2 is SVGAGI (reference sequence).

This clone was recorded only once. The genes are TRBV6-2 or TRBV6-3 and TRBJ2-1, with D possibly being TRBD2 (6 bases). Germline CDR1 and CDR2: MNHEY and SVGEGT. The CDR3 is 15 residues long. V shed 4 bases and J shed 2 bases, with 12 bases lying between them. In DNA form, the CDR3 reads TGTGCCAGCAGTTCCTGGCGGGGTACCTACAATGAGCAGTTCTTC. Protein: CASSSWRGTYNEQFF.

The rearrangement links TRBV11-3 to TRBJ1-6; a possible D gene is TRBD1 (6 bases). V was trimmed by 5 bases and J by 10 bases, leaving 21 bases between them. The CDR3 is 16 residues long. CDR1 SGHNT and CDR2 YENEEA come from the germline V gene. In DNA form, the CDR3 reads TGTGCCAGCAGCCGGGGCCAGGAGCGGGGGCGGTCACCCCTCCACTTT. It translates to CASSRGQERGRSPLHF.

The gene calls are TRBV6-6 and TRBJ1-2, with TRBD1 identical over 8 bases. The CDR3 is 12 amino acids. CDR1 MNHNY and CDR2 SVGAGI come from the germline V gene (reference sequence). The J segment lost 6 bases and the V segment lost 5 bases, leaving 2 bases of the junction unmatched. The DNA of the CDR3 is TGTGCCAGCAGTCAGGGGGCCAATGGCTACACCTTC. Translated: CASSQGANGYTF.

The J gene is TRBJ2-3, the V gene TRBV5-8; TRBD1 might be the D (6 bases). The V end lost 1 base, the J end lost 1 base, and 16 bases lay between the germline ends. Germline lookup yields CDR1 SGHTS and CDR2 YDEGEE. This CDR3 spans 17 amino acids. CDR3 region: CASSLKGGRGGTDTQYF. The CDR3 region has the DNA TGTGCCAGCAGCTTGAAAGGGGGTAGGGGCGGCACAGATACGCAGTATTTT.

The count of this clone is one. The rearrangement links TRBV7-3 to TRBJ1-2, with TRBD1 identical over 12 bases. CDR3 length: 14 amino acids. V shed 5 bases, J shed 6 bases, and the junction held 4 bases outside the gene matches. The germline V gene encodes CDR1 SGHTA and CDR2 FQGTGA. In DNA form, the CDR3 reads TGTGCCAGCAGCCGGGGACAGGGGGCGCATGGCTACACCTTC. Translation: CASSRGQGAHGYTF.

DNA of the CDR3: TGTGCCAGCAGCTTGGACAGGGGAGTCGGTGGCTACACCTTC. This sequence encodes CASSLDRGVGGYTF. This sequence joins TRBV5-4 and TRBJ1-2; 7 nucleotides align to TRBD1. The V gene's germline CDR1 is SGHNT and CDR2 YYREEE (reference sequence). CDR3 length: 14 residues. With V trimmed by 0 bases and J by 7 bases, 6 bases remained unmatched.

The chain recombines TRBV4-2 with TRBJ1-5; D remains ambiguous. The germline V gene encodes CDR1 LGHNA and CDR2 YNFKEQ. V lost 4 bases and J lost 6, with 19 bases in between. CDR3 length equals 16 residues. CDR3 nucleotide sequence: TGTGCCAGCAGCCGCGGATTTCCCTCTTTAGGTCAGCCCCAGCATTTT. Protein sequence: CASSRGFPSLGQPQHF.

The rearrangement links TRBV6-5 to TRBJ2-3; a weak D match, TRBD2 (5 bases). The CDR3 covers 15 residues. Trimming stripped 8 bases from V and 2 bases from J, with 17 bases between. Per the germline V gene, CDR1 is MNHEY and CDR2 is SVGAGI. The CDR3 here is CASGSRRSDTDTQYF. CDR3 bases: TGTGCCAGCGGTTCTCGCCGTAGCGACACAGATACGCAGTATTTT.

This clone is labeled as medium-sized. The J gene is TRBJ1-4, the V gene TRBV9; TRBD1 matches at 7 bases. The V segment lost 2 bases and the J segment 0 bases; nucleotides outside the gene matches: 1. In germline, CDR1 is SGDLS, CDR2 YYNGEE. The CDR3 has 15 residues. CDR3 DNA sequence: TGTGCCAGCAGCGTCGGGACAGCAACTAATGAAAAACTGTTTTTT. This translates into CASSVGTATNEKLFF.

The table lists this clone with a count of one. The chain uses TRBV19 and TRBJ2-3; D ambiguous. Germline V gene sequence: CDR1 LNHDA, CDR2 SQIVND (reference sequence). V lost 7 bases, J lost 4 bases, and 12 bases lay in between. The CDR3 spans 13 residues. The CDR3 reads CASTGLKSDTQYF. The CDR3, as DNA: TGTGCCAGTACAGGCTTAAAATCAGATACGCAGTATTTT.

This chain joins TRBV19 and TRBJ1-1, with D hard to call. The germline V gene encodes CDR1 LNHDA and CDR2 SQIVND (reference sequence). The V end lost 3 bases, the J end lost 6 bases, and 11 bases lay between the germline ends. The CDR3 spans 13 residues. CDR3 region: CASSMSEVSEAFF. In nucleotides, the CDR3 is TGTGCCAGTAGTATGTCTGAGGTTTCTGAAGCTTTCTTT.

The chain links TRBV5-1 to TRBJ2-7; 13 bases are shared with TRBD2. The germline V gene encodes CDR1 SGHRS and CDR2 YFSETQ. The CDR3 runs to 15 residues. The ends lost 3 bases at V and 4 bases at J; junction bases unmatched: 4. CDR3: CASSWTSGGVYEQYF. CDR3 DNA: TGCGCCAGCAGCTGGACTAGCGGGGGAGTGTACGAGCAGTACTTC.